This T cell receptor beta chain was sequenced in a study of T-cell memory formation after mild COVID-19. Germline CDR1 and CDR2: MNHEY and SVGAGI. Between the trimmed V and J ends, which lost 6 bases and 1 base, there was a span of 22 bases. The CDR3 runs to 18 residues. Each CDR3 protein is one row after TCRdb ran MiXCR on the 5' RACE reads. This table holds 470,000 or so distinct CDR3 sequences, approximately 18% found once. This clonotype was obtained from a man aged 18 to 30 who had mild COVID-19 (a few samples of this study predate the infection). Cell type and time point are not known. Sequenced sample: PBMCs or a T cell subset sorted from them (not recorded which). The V call is TRBV6-5, the J call TRBJ1-5; D remains unclear. The CDR3 is CASSPSTNLGYSNQPQHF. CDR3 bases: TGTGCCAGCAGCCCGAGCACAAACCTGGGATACAGCAATCAGCCCCAGCATTTT.